The 3 T cell receptor beta chains given below trace back to one sample, sequenced in a study of shared clonotypes between healthy human individuals. Profiled with immunoSEQ multiplex PCR; TCRdb holds only in-frame clones, not every one. This repertoire shows about 2 million clones, about 95% found once; its top ten account for about 0.13%. Sequencing input: naive CD4+ T cells sorted from blood. Subset described: CD45RA+ positively selected. The receptor source for this set is a man between 18 and 29 years old in good health.

This rearrangement joins TRBV2 to TRBJ2-7; D possibly matches TRBD1 or TRBD2 (5 bases each). Germline loops: CDR1 SNHLY, CDR2 FYNNEI. The CDR3 has 14 amino acids. The germline V and J ends were trimmed by 6 bases and 3 bases, with 15 bases remaining between them. The CDR3 spells CASRATGTYYEQYF. The CDR3 DNA is TGTGCCAGCAGGGCGACCGGGACCTACTACGAGCAGTACTTC.

The CDR3 bases are TGTGCCAGCAGTTTAAACAGGAAAAGCAATCAGCCCCAGCATTTT. It codes for CASSLNRKSNQPQHF. The chain employs TRBV27 and TRBJ1-5; weak D call: TRBD1 (5 bases). Between the trimmed V and J ends, which lost 2 bases and 1 base, there was a span of 9 bases. CDR3 length: 15 residues. Germline V gives CDR1 MNHEY, CDR2 SMNVEV (reference sequence).

This sequence joins TRBV5-1 and TRBJ2-5; 7 bases are shared with TRBD1. From germline, CDR1 is SGHRS and CDR2 YFSETQ. The CDR3 has 15 amino acids. With 4 bases clipped from V and 2 bases from J, the junction kept 8 bases outside the gene matches. This chain's CDR3 is CASSAGGQAQETQYF. The CDR3 DNA sequence: TGCGCCAGCAGCGCGGGCGGACAGGCGCAAGAGACCCAGTACTTC.